This TCR beta chain was documented in a study of cytomegalovirus exposure and HLA in healthy donors. 60 Vbeta and 13 Jbeta primers were used in PCR. Clones were sequenced by immunoSEQ multiplex PCR, and TCRdb holds only the in-frame ones, with some missing. The sample shows roughly 100,000 clones, 75% to 85% of them seen only once. The CDR3 runs to 14 residues. Per the germline V gene, CDR1 is SGHDT and CDR2 is YYEEEE. V shed 0 bases, J shed 3 bases, and the junction held 3 bases outside the gene matches. This TCR derives from a young man in good health and CMV-seronegative. This chain joins TRBV5-6 and TRBJ2-7; 7 bases agree with TRBD1. Material for sequencing was PBMCs. CDR3 DNA: TGTGCCAGCAGCTTGGGACAGGGTCTCTACGAGCAGTACTTC. This codes for CASSLGQGLYEQYF.